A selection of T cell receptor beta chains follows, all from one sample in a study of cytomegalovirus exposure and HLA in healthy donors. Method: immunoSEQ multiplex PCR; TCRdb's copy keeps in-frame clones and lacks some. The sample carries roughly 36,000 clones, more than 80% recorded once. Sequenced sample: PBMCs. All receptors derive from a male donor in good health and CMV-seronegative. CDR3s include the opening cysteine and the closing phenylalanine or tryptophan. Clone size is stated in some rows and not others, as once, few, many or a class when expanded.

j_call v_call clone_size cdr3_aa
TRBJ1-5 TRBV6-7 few CASSYSTREYSNQPQHF
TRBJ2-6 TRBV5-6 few CASSMGQGASGANVLTF
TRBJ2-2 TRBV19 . CASSKGLAGSSGELFF
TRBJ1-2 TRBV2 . CASLGGQAVGYTF
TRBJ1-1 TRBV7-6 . CASSEGQAADTEAFF
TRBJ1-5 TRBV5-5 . CASSHGQNPNQPQHF
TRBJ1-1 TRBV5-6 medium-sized CASSLRGTEAFF
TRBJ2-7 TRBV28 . CASRLSGGGYEQYF
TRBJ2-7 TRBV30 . CAWLRGPYEQYF
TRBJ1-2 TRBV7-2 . CASSSRDLGYGYTF
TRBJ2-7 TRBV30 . CAQDRGTTYEQYF
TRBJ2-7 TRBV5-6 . CASSGRTGAYEQYF
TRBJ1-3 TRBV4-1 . CASSQDGSRRTGNTIYF
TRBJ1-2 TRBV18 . CASSLRRGTGLDGYTF
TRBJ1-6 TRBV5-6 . CASSLPAVRPLHF
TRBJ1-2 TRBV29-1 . CSVGMRSGDSYGYTF